A few counts support the clone carrying this T cell receptor (beta chain). Its antigen remains unidentified. This entry comes from a study of human T cells and chemical hapten exposure. On the study more broadly: Alopecia universalis, totalis or areata was present in patients who were mostly female. Regarding the study as a whole: Following DPC sensitization, TCRs present above 1 in 1000 frequency showed no change. Alopecia in all donors means immunity may differ from healthy individuals.

This CDR3 contains 11 residues. Per germline, CDR1 MNHEY and CDR2 SVGEGT. Between the trimmed V and J ends, which lost 6 bases and 10 bases, there was a span of 10 bases. Per the authors' pipeline: Per-sample TCR counts ranged from roughly 23,224 to 750,000, median approximately 98,000. TCRdb reprocessed the RACE reads via MiXCR and lists one record per CDR3 protein. TCRdb, rather than the study authors, made the V and J calls. This sample has around 110,000 distinct CDR3 sequences; roughly an eighth occur once, and the top ten carry 1.3% to 1.5%. The time point: patch test 1, 2 weeks after DPC sensitization. Regarding treatment: therapeutic diphenylcyclopropenone sensitization with weekly scalp DPC.

This chain uses TRBV6-2 or TRBV6-3 with TRBJ2-1; D may be TRBD1 (5 bases). The specimen was whole blood, collected in connection with sensitization to the hapten diphenylcyclopropenone (DPC). The receptor comes from a woman in her forties or fifties with alopecia areata. Some clones in this sample may be carry-over from other donors' samples. CDR3 residues: CASSRRQEQFF. Written as DNA, the CDR3 is TGTGCCAGCAGCCGCCGACAGGAGCAGTTCTTC.